This T cell receptor (beta chain) was retrieved from a study of radiotherapy plus CTLA-4 blockade in lung cancer. As for the study in general: Across the patients, objective responses occurred in about 19%, and disease control in under 35%. Overall study findings and caveats: Reports state that early shifts in blood T cell clones, with interferon-beta, best predicted response.

Clones were sequenced by immunoSEQ multiplex PCR, and TCRdb holds only the in-frame ones, with some missing. This repertoire shows about 32,000 clones, 60% to 75% found once; its top ten account for 3% to 5%. This clone was seen only a few times. Its antigen is unknown. This specimen includes other DNA sequences encoding the same CDR3. This TCR was recovered from a human donor with non-small cell lung cancer who had stable disease on radiotherapy plus ipilimumab. The sample was peripheral blood, taken from a patient treated with radiotherapy plus ipilimumab.

The CDR3 nucleotides are TGCAGCGTTGAAGGCAGGGGAGAATCCTACGAGCAGTACTTC. Translation gives CSVEGRGESYEQYF. The rearrangement links TRBV29-1 to TRBJ2-7; weak D call: TRBD1 (6 bases). Trimming removed 1 base at V and 1 base at J, with 11 bases between. Per the germline V gene, CDR1 is SQVTM and CDR2 is ANQGSEA. The CDR3 covers 14 residues.